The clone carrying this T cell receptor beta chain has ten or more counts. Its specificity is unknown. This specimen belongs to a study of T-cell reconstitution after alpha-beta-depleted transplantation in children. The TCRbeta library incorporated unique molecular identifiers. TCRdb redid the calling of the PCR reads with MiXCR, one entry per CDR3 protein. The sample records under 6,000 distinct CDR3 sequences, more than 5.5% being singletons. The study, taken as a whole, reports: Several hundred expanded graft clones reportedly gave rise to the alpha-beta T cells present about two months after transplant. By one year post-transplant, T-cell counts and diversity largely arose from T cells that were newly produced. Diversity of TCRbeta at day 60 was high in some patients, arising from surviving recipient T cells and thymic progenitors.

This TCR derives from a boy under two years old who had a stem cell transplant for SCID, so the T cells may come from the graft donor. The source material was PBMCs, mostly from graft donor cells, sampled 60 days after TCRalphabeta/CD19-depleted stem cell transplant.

This CDR3 is CASSLADRWGHNGYTF. The CDR3 DNA reads as TGTGCCAGCAGCTTAGCGGACAGGTGGGGTCACAATGGCTACACCTTC. The chain recombines TRBV7-6 with TRBJ1-2; 7 nucleotides line up with TRBD1. This CDR3 spans 16 amino acids. Losses at the gene ends were 0 bases for V and 6 bases for J; bases not matched to a gene: 10. Germline CDR1 reads SGHVS; CDR2 reads FNYEAQ.